Shown below are 15 T cell receptor beta chains from a single sample sequenced in a study of memory CD4+ T cells and cytomegalovirus serostatus. Here immunoSEQ multiplex PCR was the method, and the copy in TCRdb shows in-frame clones only, minus some. In the table there are around 53,000 clones, 83% of which are singletons. The sort gate was single viable CD3+CD4+CD8-CD45RO+ cells for memory CD4+ T cells. Sequences were obtained from memory CD4+ T cells from blood. These receptor sequences come from an adult in good health and CMV-seropositive.

J is TRBJ1-6 and V is TRBV5-1; weak D call: TRBD1 (5 bases). This CDR3 contains 14 residues. V shed 6 bases and J shed 6 bases, with 13 bases lying between them. Per germline, CDR1 SGHRS and CDR2 YFSETQ. CDR3 sequence: CASTRDGTNSPLHF. CDR3 nucleotide sequence: TGCGCCAGCACCCGGGACGGGACTAATTCACCCCTCCACTTT.

The V gene is TRBV7-2, the J gene TRBJ1-4; 7 bases fit TRBD1. There are 14 residues in the CDR3. V was clipped by 3 bases and J by 5 bases; unmatched bases: 3. Germline lookup yields CDR1 SGHTA and CDR2 FQGNSA. The CDR3 DNA reads as TGTGCCAGCAGCTTTTCGGGACAGAATGAAAAACTGTTTTTT. It translates to CASSFSGQNEKLFF.

The chain links TRBV25-1 to TRBJ2-7; 9 bases line up with TRBD1. With V trimmed by 7 bases and J by 5 bases, 6 bases remained unmatched. The CDR3 is 13 amino acids. Germline V lookup: CDR1 MGHDK, CDR2 SYGVNS. Here the CDR3 reads CASTNRGPDEQYF. DNA of the CDR3: TGTGCCAGCACAAACAGGGGGCCCGACGAGCAGTACTTC.

V gene TRBV5-4 combines with J gene TRBJ2-2, with TRBD1 matching over 7 bases. Losses at the gene ends were 4 bases for V and 4 bases for J; bases not matched to a gene: 7. The CDR3 sequence is 15 residues long. Germline values: CDR1 SGHNT, CDR2 YYREEE (reference sequence). The CDR3 reads CASSLPTGLTGELFF. CDR3 nucleotides: TGTGCCAGCAGCCTACCGACAGGGCTCACCGGGGAGCTGTTTTTT. The variable domain in full, completed from reference TRBV5-4 and TRBJ2-2, reads ETGVTQSPTHLIKTRGQQVTLRCSSQSGHNTVSWYQQALGQGPQFIFQYYREEENGRGNFPPRFSGLQFPNYSSELNVNALELDDSALYLCASSLPTGLTGELFFGEGSRLTVL.

This clone was seen once. The chain is built from TRBV5-5 and TRBJ2-7; D might be TRBD1 or TRBD2, each matching 5 bases. The CDR3 has 13 amino acids. CDR1 and CDR2 from the germline V gene are SGHKS and YYEKEE (reference sequence). The V end was cut by 1 base, the J end by 6 bases, with 11 bases between. CDR3 protein: CASSLLWDREQYF. The CDR3 nucleotides read TGTGCCAGCAGCTTGTTGTGGGACCGCGAGCAGTACTTC.

V is TRBV9 and J is TRBJ2-2, with TRBD1 as a possible D gene (7 bases). Trimming removed 4 bases from V and 6 bases from J, with 22 bases in between. CDR1 is SGDLS, CDR2 YYNGEE, per germline. This CDR3 region has 17 residues. Here the CDR3 reads CASSPRRGDRPSGELFF. Written as DNA, the CDR3 is TGTGCCAGCAGCCCTCGAAGGGGGGACAGACCGTCCGGGGAGCTGTTTTTT.

The CDR3 sequence is CAWTGGGKNTEAFF. The CDR3 nucleotides read TGTGCCTGGACTGGGGGCGGAAAGAACACTGAAGCTTTCTTT. The chain recombines TRBV30 with TRBJ1-1; TRBD1 might be the D (6 bases). CDR1 GTSNPN and CDR2 SVGIG come from the germline V gene (reference sequence). This CDR3 contains 14 residues. V lost 4 bases and J 1 base, leaving 13 bases between the germline ends.

The CDR3 DNA is TGTGCTAGTGGTCTGGGACAGGGAACAGGAAACACCATATATTTT. This sequence encodes CASGLGQGTGNTIYF. The rearrangement uses TRBV12-5 and TRBJ1-3; 9 nucleotides match TRBD1. Germline trimming cut 5 bases from V and 4 bases from J; bases unmatched to any gene: 6. The CDR3 has 15 residues. From germline, CDR1 is LGHNT and CDR2 FRNRAP.

In nucleotides, the CDR3 is TGTGCCAGCATAAGGGGTTATAGCAATCAGCCCCAGCATTTT. It codes for CASIRGYSNQPQHF. This chain connects TRBV6-5 to TRBJ1-5, with D maybe TRBD1 (5 bases). CDR3 size: 14 residues. Looked up from germline, CDR1 is MNHEY and CDR2 is SVGAGI. Trimming pared 7 bases from V and 0 bases from J, leaving 10 bases between.

The V and J genes are TRBV19 and TRBJ2-3, with no clear D. Germline V gives CDR1 LNHDA, CDR2 SQIVND (reference sequence). Trimming cost V 7 bases and J 2 bases, with 10 bases left between them. The CDR3 length is 13 residues. The CDR3 loop reads CASNSLYTDTQYF. The CDR3 DNA follows: TGTGCCAGTAACTCACTTTACACAGATACGCAGTATTTT. The full variable domain, with the rest looked up from reference TRBV19 and TRBJ2-3, is DGGITQSPKYLFRKEGQNVTLSCEQNLNHDAMYWYRQDPGQGLRLIYYSQIVNDFQKGDIAEGYSVSREKKESFPLTVTSAQKNPTAFYLCASNSLYTDTQYFGPGTRLTVL.

J is TRBJ2-1 and V is TRBV25-1; 8 positions match TRBD1. Trimming took 4 bases from V and 4 from J; bases not matched to a gene: 12. Germline lookup yields CDR1 MGHDK and CDR2 SYGVNS. The CDR3 contains 17 residues. CDR3 sequence reads: CASSGLQGVNLYNEQFF. CDR3 coding DNA: TGTGCCAGCAGTGGCCTACAGGGGGTGAATTTATACAATGAGCAGTTCTTC.

The gene calls are TRBV18 and TRBJ2-1, with TRBD1 matching over 9 bases. The germline V gene encodes CDR1 KGHSH and CDR2 LQKENI. V lost 3 bases, J lost 7 bases, and 10 bases stayed unmatched. This CDR3 has 16 amino acids. The CDR3 region is CASSPSPGTGLNEQFF. The CDR3 DNA follows: TGTGCCAGCTCACCTTCCCCCGGGACAGGGCTAAATGAGCAGTTCTTC.

The V gene is TRBV5-1, the J gene TRBJ1-1; D is unclear. The CDR3 is 12 amino acids. Germline CDR1 SGHRS, CDR2 YFSETQ. With 4 bases removed from V and 11 bases from J, the gap between germline ends came to 15 bases. As DNA, the CDR3 is TGCGCCAGCAGCCCGAATGAGGGTGCGGCTTTCTTT. Protein: CASSPNEGAAFF.

The J gene is TRBJ1-1, the V gene TRBV19; 8 bases agree with TRBD1. Germline-derived CDR1 and CDR2 are LNHDA and SQIVND (reference sequence). CDR3 length: 15 amino acids. V dropped 5 bases and J dropped 0; count of bases not matched to a gene: 5. The chain's CDR3 is CASSRRDRMNTEAFF. The CDR3 DNA is TGTGCCAGTAGTCGCAGGGACAGGATGAACACTGAAGCTTTCTTT.

The sample holds a few counts of this clone. Here the CDR3 reads CASSQRGAYNEQFF. Written as DNA, the CDR3 is TGTGCCAGCAGCCAACGGGGGGCCTACAATGAGCAGTTCTTC. The chain couples TRBV6-6 to TRBJ2-1, with TRBD2 identical over 7 bases. Germline trimming cut 6 bases from V and 2 bases from J; bases unmatched to any gene: 4. The germline V gene has CDR1 MNHNY and CDR2 SVGAGI (reference sequence). CDR3 length equals 14 residues.